This TCR beta chain stems from a study of long-term antiretroviral therapy in people with HIV. This was the immunoSEQ v3.0 assay at survey level. Sequencing was intended to reach about 35,000-50,000 T-cell genomes per sample. The data were produced by immunoSEQ multiplex PCR, yet TCRdb's version contains in-frame clones alone and is incomplete. The table records around 25,000 clones, roughly 87% of them present only once. Study-wide points: HIV repertoires spanned narrower CDR3 length ranges than controls.

Deletions cut 1 base from V and 6 bases from J, with 13 bases between. The CDR3 is 14 amino acids. Germline-derived CDR1 and CDR2 are SEHNR and FQNEAQ (reference sequence). Comment on this clone: What it binds is not known.

Cryopreserved PBMC numbered about 0.9-11 million per sample before DNA extraction. The source was unsorted PBMCs, collected 1.8 years before starting antiretroviral therapy. The clonotype comes from a man aged 45-60 years with HIV. V usage is TRBV7-9 and J usage is TRBJ2-7; D may be TRBD1 (6 bases). The CDR3 region is CASSLGQGRGEQYF. The CDR3 DNA sequence: TGTGCCAGCAGCTTAGGGCAGGGGAGAGGCGAGCAGTACTTC.